The present TCR beta chain was sequenced within a study of T cells in Graves' hyperthyroidism and ophthalmopathy. RNA transcripts were the template for amplifying TCR beta CDR3 regions. The HTBI primer set drove a first-round RT-PCR of the TCR CDR3. TCRdb analysed the multiplex PCR reads with MiXCR anew, one entry per CDR3 protein. The sample shows some 760,000 distinct CDR3 sequences, 12% to 15% of them seen only once. Germline V gives CDR1 MGHRA, CDR2 YSYEKL. The CDR3 runs 14 residues. The germline V and J ends were trimmed by 0 bases and 2 bases, with 8 bases remaining between them. V and J are TRBV4-1 and TRBJ2-7, with D tentatively TRBD2 (6 bases). The sample comprised blood. This receptor was obtained from a woman between 18 and 30 years old with Graves' hyperthyroidism. The CDR3 DNA follows: TGCGCCAGCAGCCAAGATCCGGGAGCCTACGAGCAGTACTTC. This codes for CASSQDPGAYEQYF.